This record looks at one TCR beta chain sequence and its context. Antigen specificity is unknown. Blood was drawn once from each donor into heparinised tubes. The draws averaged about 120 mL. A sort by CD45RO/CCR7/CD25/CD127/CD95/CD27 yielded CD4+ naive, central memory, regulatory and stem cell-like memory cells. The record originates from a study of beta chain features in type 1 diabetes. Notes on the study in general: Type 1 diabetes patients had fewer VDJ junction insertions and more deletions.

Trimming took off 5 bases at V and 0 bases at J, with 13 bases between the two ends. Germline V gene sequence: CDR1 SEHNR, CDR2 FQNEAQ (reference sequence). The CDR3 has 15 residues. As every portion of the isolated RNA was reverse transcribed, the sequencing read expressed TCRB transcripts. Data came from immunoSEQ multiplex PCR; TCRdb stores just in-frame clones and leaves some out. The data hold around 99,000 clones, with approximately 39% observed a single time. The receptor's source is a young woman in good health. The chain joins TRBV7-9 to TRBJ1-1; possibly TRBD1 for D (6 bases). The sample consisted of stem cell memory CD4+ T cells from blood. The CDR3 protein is CASSRTGTLNTEAFF. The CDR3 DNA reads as TGTGCCAGCAGCCGCACAGGGACACTGAACACTGAAGCTTTCTTT.